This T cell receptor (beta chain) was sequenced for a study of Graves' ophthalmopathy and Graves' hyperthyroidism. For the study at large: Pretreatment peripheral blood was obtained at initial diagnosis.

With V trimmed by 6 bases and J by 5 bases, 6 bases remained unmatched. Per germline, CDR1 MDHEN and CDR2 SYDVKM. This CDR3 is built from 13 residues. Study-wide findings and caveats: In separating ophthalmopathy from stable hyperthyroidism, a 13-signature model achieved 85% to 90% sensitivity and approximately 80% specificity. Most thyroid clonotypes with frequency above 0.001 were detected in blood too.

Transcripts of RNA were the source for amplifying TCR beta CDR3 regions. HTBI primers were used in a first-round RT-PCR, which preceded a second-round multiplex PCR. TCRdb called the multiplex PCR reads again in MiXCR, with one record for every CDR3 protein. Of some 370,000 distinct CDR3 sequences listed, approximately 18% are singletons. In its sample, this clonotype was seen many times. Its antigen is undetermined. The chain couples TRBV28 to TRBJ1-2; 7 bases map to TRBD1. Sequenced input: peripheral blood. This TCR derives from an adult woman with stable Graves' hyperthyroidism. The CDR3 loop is CASRTGRWYGYTF. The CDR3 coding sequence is TGTGCCAGCAGGACAGGGAGGTGGTATGGCTACACCTTC.